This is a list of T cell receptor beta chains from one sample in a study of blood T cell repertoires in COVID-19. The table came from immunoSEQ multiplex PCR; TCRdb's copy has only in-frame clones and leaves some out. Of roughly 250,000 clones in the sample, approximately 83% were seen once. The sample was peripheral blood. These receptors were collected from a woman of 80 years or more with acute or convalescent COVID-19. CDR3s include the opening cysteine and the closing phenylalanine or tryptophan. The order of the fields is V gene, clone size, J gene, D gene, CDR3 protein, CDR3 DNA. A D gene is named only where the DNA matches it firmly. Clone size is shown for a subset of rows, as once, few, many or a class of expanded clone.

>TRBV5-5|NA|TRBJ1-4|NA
CASSAGDNDFEKLFF
TGTGCCAGCAGCGCGGGGGACAATGACTTCGAAAAACTGTTTTTT
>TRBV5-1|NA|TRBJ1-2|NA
CASSFGENYGYTF
TGCGCCAGCAGCTTCGGGGAGAACTATGGCTACACCTTC
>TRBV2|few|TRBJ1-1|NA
CASTPSGNTNTEAFF
TGTGCCAGCACCCCATCGGGGAACACGAACACTGAAGCTTTCTTT
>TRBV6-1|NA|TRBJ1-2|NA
CASSEPLFPYGYTF
TGTGCCAGCAGTGAACCCCTTTTTCCCTATGGCTACACCTTC
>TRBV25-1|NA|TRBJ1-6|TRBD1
CASSAGTGNSPLHF
TGTGCCAGCAGTGCTGGGACAGGGAATTCACCCCTCCACTTT
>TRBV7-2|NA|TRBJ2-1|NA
CASSLVRDTEQFF
TGTGCCAGCAGCTTAGTAAGAGATACCGAGCAGTTCTTC
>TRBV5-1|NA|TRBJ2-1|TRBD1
CASSLDRGDDEQFF
TGCGCCAGCAGCTTGGACAGGGGGGACGATGAGCAGTTCTTC
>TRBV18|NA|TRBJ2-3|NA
CATRITDTQYF
TGTGCCACCCGTATCACAGATACGCAGTATTTT
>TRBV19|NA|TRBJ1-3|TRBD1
CASSGDRVSGNTIYF
TGTGCCAGTAGTGGAGACAGGGTGTCCGGAAACACCATATATTTT
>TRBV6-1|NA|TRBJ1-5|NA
CASSELNSGQPQHF
TGTGCCAGCAGTGAATTAAACTCGGGTCAGCCCCAGCATTTT
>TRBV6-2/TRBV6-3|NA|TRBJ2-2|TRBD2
CASSHSSGGWTGELFF
TGTGCCAGCAGCCACTCAAGCGGGGGATGGACCGGGGAGCTGTTTTTT
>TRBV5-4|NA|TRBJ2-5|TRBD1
CASSLGTGSLGETQYF
TGTGCCAGCAGCTTGGGGACAGGTAGCTTAGGGGAGACCCAGTACTTC
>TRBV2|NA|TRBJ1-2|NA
CASSFGEVAYGYTF
TGTGCCAGCAGTTTCGGGGAAGTGGCCTATGGCTACACCTTC
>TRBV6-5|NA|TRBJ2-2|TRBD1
CASRLDRGYTGELFF
TGTGCCAGCAGACTTGACAGGGGCTACACCGGGGAGCTGTTTTTT
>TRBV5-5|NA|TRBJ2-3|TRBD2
CASSPIAGEGTDTQYF
TGTGCCAGCAGCCCCATAGCGGGGGAAGGCACAGATACGCAGTATTTT
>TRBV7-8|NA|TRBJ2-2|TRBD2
CASSLGRRGGALFF
TGTGCCAGCAGCTTAGGCCGGCGGGGGGGGGCGCTGTTTTTT
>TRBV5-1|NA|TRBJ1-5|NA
CASSLDNASNQPQHF
TGCGCCAGCAGCTTGGACAACGCTAGCAATCAGCCCCAGCATTTT
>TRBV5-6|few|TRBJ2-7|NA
CASSLGNEQYF
TGTGCCAGCAGCTTGGGTAACGAGCAGTACTTC
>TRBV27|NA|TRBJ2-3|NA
CASSLLGASTDTQYF
TGTGCCAGCAGCTTACTAGGGGCCAGCACAGATACGCAGTATTTT
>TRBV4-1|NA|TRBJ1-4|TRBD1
CASSQDTRGLSATNEKLFF
TGCGCCAGCAGCCAAGATACCAGGGGGCTTTCGGCAACTAATGAAAAACTGTTTTTT
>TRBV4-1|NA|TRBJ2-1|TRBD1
CASSQKPGQGSYNEQFF
TGCGCCAGCAGCCAAAAGCCGGGACAGGGATCCTACAATGAGCAGTTCTTC
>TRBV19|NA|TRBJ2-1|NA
CASSIGEPYNEQFF
TGTGCCAGTAGTATAGGGGAGCCCTACAATGAGCAGTTCTTC
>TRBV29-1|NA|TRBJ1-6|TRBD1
CSAKGQGENSPLHF
TGCAGCGCAAAAGGACAGGGGGAGAATTCACCCCTCCACTTT
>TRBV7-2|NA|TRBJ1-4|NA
CASSPRRAEKLFF
TGTGCCAGCAGCCCTCGGAGGGCCGAAAAACTGTTTTTT
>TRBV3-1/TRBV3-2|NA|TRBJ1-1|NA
CASSHAVGRGTEAFF
TGTGCCAGCAGCCACGCAGTTGGGCGTGGGACTGAAGCTTTCTTT
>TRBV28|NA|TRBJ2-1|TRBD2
CASAKTGTRRHNEQFF
TGTGCCAGCGCAAAGACCGGGACTAGAAGGCACAATGAGCAGTTCTTC
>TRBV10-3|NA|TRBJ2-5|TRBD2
CAISDLRSGGQQETQYF
TGTGCCATCAGTGACCTCCGAAGCGGGGGCCAACAAGAGACCCAGTACTTC
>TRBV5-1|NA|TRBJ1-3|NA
CASSLQASPGNTIYF
TGCGCCAGCAGCTTGCAGGCCAGCCCTGGTAACACCATATATTTT
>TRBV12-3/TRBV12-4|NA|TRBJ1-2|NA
CASSSGQYGYTF
TGTGCCAGCAGTTCCGGACAGTATGGCTACACCTTC
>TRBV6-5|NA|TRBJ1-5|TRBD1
CASSLNRGRQPQHF
TGTGCCAGCAGTTTGAACAGGGGGAGACAGCCCCAGCATTTT
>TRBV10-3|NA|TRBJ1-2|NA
CAISEIRGSGYTF
TGTGCCATCAGTGAGATACGAGGGTCCGGCTACACCTTC
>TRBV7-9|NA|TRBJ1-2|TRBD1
CASSPGQGGGYTF
TGTGCCAGCAGCCCCGGACAGGGTGGGGGCTACACCTTC